The clone carrying this T cell receptor (beta chain) has more than one count but fewer than ten. This sample was included in a study of control samples from healthy donors and cancer patients. Here immunoSEQ multiplex PCR was the method, and the copy in TCRdb shows in-frame clones only, minus some. The sample shows tens of thousands of clones, just under 90% of them seen only once. The CDR3 is 13 residues long. V lost 7 bases and J lost 10, with 19 bases in between. Germline V gene sequence: CDR1 SNHLY, CDR2 FYNNEI. This sequence joins TRBV2 and TRBJ1-1; possibly TRBD1 for D (5 bases). Sequences were obtained from blood. This TCR was recovered from a man aged 50-60 years in good health. The CDR3 is CASKLETVYAAFF. The CDR3 nucleotides read TGTGCCAGCAAACTCGAGACAGTTTATGCAGCTTTCTTT.